These T cell receptor beta chains were read from a single sample in a study of T cell responses to AZD1222 COVID-19 vaccine. Sequencing used immunoSEQ multiplex PCR; TCRdb keeps in-frame clones, though not all of them. This table holds 200,000 to 300,000 clones, roughly 93% found once. Sequencing was performed on peripheral blood, taken on day 0 of AZD1222 vaccination. The receptors were gathered from an adult in good health. Both conserved end residues are part of each CDR3. The order of the fields is D gene, J gene, clone size, V gene, CDR3 protein, CDR3 DNA. The D gene is left open where the match is weak. Size is stated for part of the rows, as once, few or many counts, or as a class when the clone is expanded.

D gene: NA
J gene: TRBJ1-4
clone size: NA
V gene: TRBV30
CDR3 protein: CAWSVSPGWKLFF
CDR3 DNA: TGTGCCTGGAGTGTGAGTCCTGGCTGGAAACTGTTTTTT

D gene: NA
J gene: TRBJ2-4
clone size: NA
V gene: TRBV18
CDR3 protein: CASSPTQGGDIQYF
CDR3 DNA: TGTGCCAGCTCACCAACGCAGGGGGGGGACATTCAGTACTTC

D gene: TRBD1
J gene: TRBJ1-4
clone size: NA
V gene: TRBV28
CDR3 protein: CASSLRHRGATNEKLFF
CDR3 DNA: TGTGCCAGCAGTTTGAGGCACAGGGGGGCAACTAATGAAAAACTGTTTTTT

D gene: NA
J gene: TRBJ2-1
clone size: NA
V gene: TRBV5-1
CDR3 protein: CASRWGNEQFF
CDR3 DNA: TGCGCCAGCAGGTGGGGGAATGAGCAGTTCTTC

D gene: TRBD2
J gene: TRBJ2-1
clone size: NA
V gene: TRBV28
CDR3 protein: CASNLSGGSNEQFF
CDR3 DNA: TGTGCCAGCAACCTTAGCGGGGGGTCCAATGAGCAGTTCTTC

D gene: NA
J gene: TRBJ1-6
clone size: NA
V gene: TRBV18
CDR3 protein: CASSLLTLSSYNSPLHF
CDR3 DNA: TGTGCCAGCTCACTCCTGACATTGAGCTCCTATAATTCACCCCTCCACTTT

D gene: TRBD1
J gene: TRBJ1-5
clone size: NA
V gene: TRBV4-1
CDR3 protein: CASSQIQGAGLQHF
CDR3 DNA: TGCGCCAGCAGCCAAATACAGGGGGCCGGTCTCCAGCATTTT

D gene: NA
J gene: TRBJ2-7
clone size: NA
V gene: TRBV4-2
CDR3 protein: CASSFAGGSYEQYF
CDR3 DNA: TGTGCCAGCAGCTTCGCAGGCGGAAGCTACGAGCAGTACTTC

D gene: TRBD2
J gene: TRBJ2-1
clone size: NA
V gene: TRBV11-2
CDR3 protein: CASSLVLSGVSFVEQFF
CDR3 DNA: TGTGCCAGCAGCTTAGTCCTCAGCGGGGTGTCTTTTGTTGAGCAGTTCTTC

D gene: TRBD2
J gene: TRBJ2-1
clone size: NA
V gene: TRBV3-1/TRBV3-2
CDR3 protein: CASSQEASGSWDEQFF
CDR3 DNA: TGTGCCAGCAGCCAAGAGGCTAGCGGGAGTTGGGATGAGCAGTTCTTC

D gene: TRBD1
J gene: TRBJ2-7
clone size: NA
V gene: TRBV2
CDR3 protein: CASSDDRDEQYF
CDR3 DNA: TGTGCCAGCAGTGATGACAGGGATGAGCAGTACTTC

D gene: NA
J gene: TRBJ2-3
clone size: NA
V gene: TRBV2
CDR3 protein: CASSEARYTQYF
CDR3 DNA: TGTGCCAGCAGTGAAGCGCGGTATACGCAGTATTTT

D gene: NA
J gene: TRBJ1-2
clone size: NA
V gene: TRBV6-5
CDR3 protein: CASSTTDLGYGYTF
CDR3 DNA: TGTGCCAGCAGTACGACGGACCTGGGGTATGGCTACACCTTC

D gene: NA
J gene: TRBJ1-4
clone size: NA
V gene: TRBV12-3/TRBV12-4
CDR3 protein: CASRAANEKLFF
CDR3 DNA: TGTGCCAGCAGGGCCGCTAATGAAAAACTGTTTTTT

D gene: NA
J gene: TRBJ2-1
clone size: NA
V gene: TRBV7-9
CDR3 protein: CASSFSNEQFF
CDR3 DNA: TGTGCCAGCAGCTTTAGCAACGAGCAGTTCTTC

D gene: TRBD2
J gene: TRBJ2-7
clone size: NA
V gene: TRBV5-4
CDR3 protein: CASKNAGGRPYEQYF
CDR3 DNA: TGTGCCAGTAAAAATGCGGGGGGCCGCCCCTACGAGCAGTACTTC

D gene: TRBD2
J gene: TRBJ2-7
clone size: once
V gene: TRBV25-1
CDR3 protein: CASSVGSGRASYEQYF
CDR3 DNA: TGTGCCAGCAGTGTAGGTAGCGGGAGGGCCTCGTACGAGCAGTACTTC

D gene: NA
J gene: TRBJ2-3
clone size: NA
V gene: TRBV3-1/TRBV3-2
CDR3 protein: CASSQDPESTDTQYF
CDR3 DNA: TGTGCCAGCAGCCAAGACCCGGAGAGCACAGATACGCAGTATTTT

D gene: NA
J gene: TRBJ2-5
clone size: NA
V gene: TRBV6-5
CDR3 protein: CASGISQETQYF
CDR3 DNA: TGTGCCAGCGGGATTAGTCAAGAGACCCAGTACTTC

D gene: NA
J gene: TRBJ2-3
clone size: once
V gene: TRBV6-1
CDR3 protein: CASSEAPGDTQYF
CDR3 DNA: TGTGCCAGCAGTGAAGCCCCAGGAGATACGCAGTATTTT

D gene: TRBD1
J gene: TRBJ2-7
clone size: NA
V gene: TRBV9
CDR3 protein: CASSAQPGGYYEQYF
CDR3 DNA: TGTGCCAGCAGCGCTCAGCCAGGGGGCTACTACGAGCAGTACTTC

D gene: TRBD2
J gene: TRBJ2-7
clone size: NA
V gene: TRBV28
CDR3 protein: CASTPGPAGGYEQYF
CDR3 DNA: TGTGCCAGCACCCCAGGACCTGCGGGGGGCTACGAGCAGTACTTC

D gene: NA
J gene: TRBJ1-4
clone size: NA
V gene: TRBV28
CDR3 protein: CASSFPQRHTTNEKLFF
CDR3 DNA: TGTGCCAGCAGTTTTCCCCAAAGACATACAACTAATGAAAAACTGTTTTTT

D gene: TRBD1
J gene: TRBJ1-6
clone size: few
V gene: TRBV11-2
CDR3 protein: CASSFRDSHNSPLHF
CDR3 DNA: TGTGCCAGCAGCTTTCGGGACAGCCATAATTCACCCCTCCACTTT

D gene: NA
J gene: TRBJ2-7
clone size: NA
V gene: TRBV3-1/TRBV3-2
CDR3 protein: CASSSTRGLTYEQYF
CDR3 DNA: TGTGCCAGCAGCTCCACCCGAGGGTTGACCTACGAGCAGTACTTC

D gene: NA
J gene: TRBJ2-5
clone size: once
V gene: TRBV4-1
CDR3 protein: CASSQYQGQETQYF
CDR3 DNA: TGCGCCAGCAGCCAATACCAGGGCCAAGAGACCCAGTACTTC

D gene: TRBD1
J gene: TRBJ1-2
clone size: NA
V gene: TRBV5-1
CDR3 protein: CASSLGDRAYGYTF
CDR3 DNA: TGCGCCAGCAGCTTGGGGGACAGGGCTTATGGCTACACCTTC

D gene: TRBD2
J gene: TRBJ2-1
clone size: NA
V gene: TRBV7-2
CDR3 protein: CASSLGGGPFYNEQFF
CDR3 DNA: TGTGCCAGCAGCTTGGGGGGAGGGCCTTTCTACAATGAGCAGTTCTTC

D gene: TRBD2
J gene: TRBJ2-5
clone size: NA
V gene: TRBV14
CDR3 protein: CASSQVSSGRQETQYF
CDR3 DNA: TGTGCCAGCAGCCAAGTTTCTAGCGGGCGCCAAGAGACCCAGTACTTC

D gene: TRBD1
J gene: TRBJ1-1
clone size: NA
V gene: TRBV4-1
CDR3 protein: CASSQYRGATEAFF
CDR3 DNA: TGCGCCAGCAGCCAGTACAGGGGGGCCACTGAAGCTTTCTTT

D gene: NA
J gene: TRBJ1-2
clone size: NA
V gene: TRBV7-9
CDR3 protein: CASSFRGAWGYTF
CDR3 DNA: TGTGCCAGCAGCTTCAGGGGAGCTTGGGGCTACACCTTC

D gene: NA
J gene: TRBJ2-1
clone size: NA
V gene: TRBV4-3
CDR3 protein: CASSQELVYNEQFF
CDR3 DNA: TGCGCCAGCAGCCAAGAGCTAGTCTACAATGAGCAGTTCTTC

D gene: NA
J gene: TRBJ2-7
clone size: NA
V gene: TRBV12-3/TRBV12-4
CDR3 protein: CASSLYSSYEQYF
CDR3 DNA: TGTGCCAGCAGTTTATACAGTTCCTACGAGCAGTACTTC

D gene: TRBD1
J gene: TRBJ2-7
clone size: NA
V gene: TRBV15
CDR3 protein: CATSRDGRQGSEQYF
CDR3 DNA: TGTGCCACCAGCAGAGATGGGCGACAGGGATCCGAGCAGTACTTC

D gene: NA
J gene: TRBJ2-6
clone size: NA
V gene: TRBV6-2/TRBV6-3
CDR3 protein: CASSPGPSSGANVLTF
CDR3 DNA: TGTGCCAGCAGTCCGGGACCTAGCTCTGGGGCCAACGTCCTGACTTTC

D gene: TRBD1
J gene: TRBJ1-4
clone size: once
V gene: TRBV10-3
CDR3 protein: CAISSGTGDEKLFF
CDR3 DNA: TGTGCCATCAGCTCCGGGACAGGGGATGAAAAACTGTTTTTT

D gene: NA
J gene: TRBJ1-1
clone size: NA
V gene: TRBV27
CDR3 protein: CASSLKVESEAFF
CDR3 DNA: TGTGCCAGCAGTTTAAAGGTAGAGAGTGAAGCTTTCTTT

D gene: NA
J gene: TRBJ1-1
clone size: few
V gene: TRBV11-1
CDR3 protein: CASSLPPNTEAFF
CDR3 DNA: TGTGCCAGCAGCCTACCACCTAACACTGAAGCTTTCTTT

D gene: TRBD2
J gene: TRBJ2-1
clone size: once
V gene: TRBV9
CDR3 protein: CASSVAGVAGAWNEQFF
CDR3 DNA: TGTGCCAGCAGCGTAGCAGGGGTAGCGGGAGCTTGGAATGAGCAGTTCTTC

D gene: NA
J gene: TRBJ2-3
clone size: NA
V gene: TRBV7-9
CDR3 protein: CASSLLSSTDTQYF
CDR3 DNA: TGTGCCAGCAGCTTACTTTCTAGCACAGATACGCAGTATTTT

D gene: NA
J gene: TRBJ2-3
clone size: NA
V gene: TRBV5-1
CDR3 protein: CASSLNEGRITDTQYF
CDR3 DNA: TGCGCCAGCAGCTTGAACGAGGGACGGATCACAGATACGCAGTATTTT

D gene: NA
J gene: TRBJ2-5
clone size: NA
V gene: TRBV5-1
CDR3 protein: CASSPGRGETQYF
CDR3 DNA: TGCGCCAGCAGCCCGGGGAGAGGAGAGACCCAGTACTTC

D gene: NA
J gene: TRBJ2-1
clone size: NA
V gene: TRBV19
CDR3 protein: CASPLTPRPRGGGEQFF
CDR3 DNA: TGTGCCAGTCCTCTCACCCCTAGACCGAGGGGCGGTGGGGAGCAGTTCTTC

D gene: NA
J gene: TRBJ1-5
clone size: many
V gene: TRBV4-1
CDR3 protein: CASSQEGTDYQPQHF
CDR3 DNA: TGCGCCAGCAGCCAAGAGGGGACGGATTATCAGCCCCAGCATTTT

D gene: NA
J gene: TRBJ2-3
clone size: NA
V gene: TRBV29-1
CDR3 protein: CSVSLGHRAADTQYF
CDR3 DNA: TGCAGCGTCTCCCTCGGACACCGAGCCGCAGATACGCAGTATTTT

D gene: TRBD1
J gene: TRBJ1-2
clone size: NA
V gene: TRBV24-1
CDR3 protein: CATNPGTGGYGYTF
CDR3 DNA: TGTGCCACCAACCCTGGGACAGGGGGCTATGGCTACACCTTC

D gene: NA
J gene: TRBJ1-5
clone size: NA
V gene: TRBV2
CDR3 protein: CASSAEANQPQHF
CDR3 DNA: TGTGCCAGCAGTGCGGAGGCCAATCAGCCCCAGCATTTT

D gene: NA
J gene: TRBJ1-1
clone size: NA
V gene: TRBV2
CDR3 protein: CASTRGTEAFF
CDR3 DNA: TGTGCCAGCACGCGGGGGACTGAAGCTTTCTTT

D gene: NA
J gene: TRBJ2-1
clone size: NA
V gene: TRBV28
CDR3 protein: CASSLDSREQFF
CDR3 DNA: TGTGCCAGCAGTTTAGATAGCCGAGAGCAGTTCTTC